One and the same sample provided the 18 T cell receptor beta chains below, sequenced in a study of blood T cell repertoires in COVID-19. TCRdb's table, derived via immunoSEQ multiplex PCR, lists solely in-frame clones and lacks some. The sample lists hundreds of thousands of clones, roughly 88% occurring once. Material for sequencing was peripheral blood. Receptors originate from a woman between 50 and 59 years old with active or convalescent COVID-19.

The rearrangement links TRBV10-3 to TRBJ2-7; D gene unclear. This CDR3 is built from 11 residues. V lost 4 bases and J lost 3, with 4 bases in between. CDR1 is ENHRY, CDR2 SYGVKD, per germline. In nucleotides, the CDR3 is TGTGCCATCAGTGTCGGCTACGAGCAGTACTTC. Protein sequence: CAISVGYEQYF.

The table lists this clone with a few counts. The J gene is TRBJ2-3, the V gene TRBV7-2; the D gene is possibly TRBD1 (6 bases). The length of the CDR3 is 15 residues. Germline CDR1 and CDR2: SGHTA and FQGNSA. V lost 5 bases and J lost 2, with 14 bases in between. CDR3 sequence reads: CASSAKRGYTDTQYF. As DNA, the CDR3 is TGTGCCAGCAGCGCAAAGAGGGGGTACACAGATACGCAGTATTTT. Filled out from reference TRBV7-2 and TRBJ2-3, the complete variable domain reads GAGVSQSPSNKVTEKGKDVELRCDPISGHTALYWYRQSLGQGLEFLIYFQGNSAPDKSGLPSDRFSAERTGGSVSTLTIQRTQQEDSAVYLCASSAKRGYTDTQYFGPGTRLTVL.

The J gene is TRBJ1-2, the V gene TRBV12-3 or TRBV12-4, with unresolved D. V lost 10 bases, J lost 4 bases, and 16 bases lay in between. This CDR3 region has 13 residues. CDR3 DNA: TGTGCCAACGCGGACTCTGGTACCTATGGCTACACCTTC. This encodes CANADSGTYGYTF.

The chain employs TRBV7-2 and TRBJ1-1, with D possibly matching TRBD1 (6 bases). CDR1 and CDR2 from the germline V gene are SGHTA and FQGNSA. The CDR3 spans 14 residues. V lost 2 bases, J lost 6 bases, and 13 bases lay in between. This CDR3 reads CASSLWGTTPEAFF. CDR3 nucleotides: TGTGCCAGCAGCTTATGGGGGACAACCCCTGAAGCTTTCTTT.

The rearrangement uses TRBV9 and TRBJ1-4; D is uncertain. The CDR3 spans 13 residues. V lost 0 bases, J lost 8 bases, and 8 bases lay in between. Germline loops: CDR1 SGDLS, CDR2 YYNGEE. The CDR3 DNA reads as TGTGCCAGCAGCGTAGGTGTGGAGGAAAAACTGTTTTTT. It yields the protein CASSVGVEEKLFF.

This clone has a single count. V usage is TRBV3-1 (or the pseudogene TRBV3-2) and J usage is TRBJ1-4; 7 nucleotides match TRBD1. Per germline, CDR1 LGHDT and CDR2 YNNKEL (reference sequence). With 6 bases clipped from V and 4 bases from J, the junction kept 8 bases outside the gene matches. The CDR3 has 15 amino acids. The CDR3 DNA sequence: TGTGCCAGCAGTTTCCTCGGGACAGATAATGAAAAACTGTTTTTT. This gives the protein CASSFLGTDNEKLFF.

This chain uses TRBV9 with TRBJ2-3; 14 bases are a match to TRBD2. The junction had 17 bases not matched to a gene; V was cut back by 0 bases and J by 2 bases. Germline V gene data show CDR1 as SGDLS and CDR2 as YYNGEE. This CDR3 region has 22 residues. CDR3 DNA sequence: TGTGCCAGCAGCGTAGCTGCCGTAGCTGGACTAGCGGGAGGCTCCAACACAGATACGCAGTATTTT. The encoded protein is CASSVAAVAGLAGGSNTDTQYF.

This clone was seen only once. The chain combines TRBV19 with TRBJ1-1; 12 positions match TRBD1. From germline, CDR1 is LNHDA and CDR2 SQIVND (reference sequence). V trimming: 5 bases; J trimming: 5 bases; junction bases outside the gene matches: 9. This CDR3 comprises 16 residues. DNA for the CDR3: TGTGCCAGTAGTTGGGGGGACAGGGGGCCTGGAACTGAAGCTTTCTTT. Amino acid sequence: CASSWGDRGPGTEAFF.

This CDR3 is CAWDTDRNTGELFF. The CDR3 DNA sequence: TGTGCCTGGGATACGGACAGAAACACCGGGGAGCTGTTTTTT. The chain is built from TRBV30 and TRBJ2-2, with D possibly matching TRBD1 (6 bases). The germline V and J ends were trimmed by 5 bases and 2 bases, with 12 bases remaining between them. The CDR3 has 14 residues. Germline loops: CDR1 GTSNPN, CDR2 SVGIG (reference sequence). The complete variable domain, with remaining parts taken from reference TRBV30 and TRBJ2-2, reads SQTIHQWPATLVQPVGSPLSLECTVEGTSNPNLYWYRQAAGRGLQLLFYSVGIGQISSEVPQNLSASRPQDRQFILSSKKLLLSDSGFYLCAWDTDRNTGELFFGEGSRLTVL.

The chain uses TRBV6-5 and TRBJ1-2; D gene ambiguous. CDR1 and CDR2 (germline): MNHEY, SVGAGI. The CDR3 is 12 residues long. V shed 10 bases and J shed 2 bases, with 11 bases lying between them. The CDR3 DNA reads TGTGCCACCTTGCGGGCGAACTATGGCTACACCTTC. It is translated as CATLRANYGYTF.

This chain links TRBV4-2 with TRBJ2-2, with 11 nucleotides matching TRBD2. Germline lookup yields CDR1 LGHNA and CDR2 YNFKEQ. This CDR3 is 22 amino acids long. With 2 bases clipped from V and 4 bases from J, the junction kept 21 bases outside the gene matches. The CDR3 coding sequence is TGTGCCAGCAGCCAACCTACCGGGACTAGCGGTCTGGTGGAGGGGGGCACCGGGGAGCTGTTTTTT. It encodes CASSQPTGTSGLVEGGTGELFF.

The chain is built from TRBV24-1 and TRBJ2-5; 7 nucleotides match TRBD2. V lost 7 bases to trimming and J lost 1 base; unmatched junction nucleotides: 14. Germline values: CDR1 KGHDR, CDR2 SFDVKD. CDR3 size: 17 residues. The CDR3 sequence is CATSDPEGGPRQETQYF. DNA for the CDR3: TGTGCCACCAGCGACCCTGAGGGAGGGCCTCGCCAAGAGACCCAGTACTTC.

J is TRBJ1-2 and V is TRBV7-2; perhaps TRBD1 as D (5 bases). There are 17 residues in the CDR3. Per the germline V gene, CDR1 is SGHTA and CDR2 is FQGNSA. Trimming removed 0 bases at V and 4 bases at J, with 18 bases between. CDR3 sequence (DNA): TGTGCCAGCAGCTTAGCCCCAACAAGGGGCCCGCGCTATGGCTACACCTTC. Protein: CASSLAPTRGPRYGYTF.

This rearrangement joins TRBV29-1 to TRBJ1-2; 7 bases agree with TRBD1. Per the germline V gene, CDR1 is SQVTM and CDR2 is ANQGSEA. The V gene end was trimmed by 2 bases and the J gene end by 4 bases; junction bases not matched to a gene: 7. This CDR3 spans 14 amino acids. In nucleotides, the CDR3 is TGCAGCGTTGAAAGGGACAGCTCTTCCTATGGCTACACCTTC. Translating gives CSVERDSSSYGYTF.

V gene TRBV7-8 combines with J gene TRBJ2-7; the match to TRBD2 covers 7 bases. The CDR3 extends over 15 amino acids. Per germline, CDR1 SGHVS and CDR2 FQNEAQ. The junction had 5 bases not matched to a gene; V was cut back by 2 bases and J by 1 base. The CDR3 nucleotides are TGTGCCAGCAGCTTAAGGCGGGAGAGGTCCTACGAGCAGTACTTC. Translated, it gives CASSLRRERSYEQYF.

The gene calls are TRBV13 and TRBJ1-3; tentatively, D is TRBD1 (6 bases). Germline V gene sequence: CDR1 PRHDT, CDR2 FYEKMQ (reference sequence). Trimming took off 5 bases at V and 0 bases at J, with 11 bases between the two ends. The CDR3 extends over 15 amino acids. CDR3: CASSPGVPSGNTIYF. For the CDR3, the DNA is TGTGCCAGCAGCCCAGGGGTCCCCTCTGGAAACACCATATATTTT.

This chain links TRBV4-2 with TRBJ1-3, with unresolved D. Trimming shortened V by 6 bases and J by 4 bases, and 7 bases separated the two germline ends. CDR1 and CDR2 (germline): LGHNA, YNFKEQ. The CDR3 loop spans 12 amino acids. This CDR3 is CASSDTGNTIYF. The DNA for the CDR3 is TGTGCCAGCAGTGACACCGGAAACACCATATATTTT.

The chain uses TRBV27 and TRBJ1-4, with TRBD1 matching over 8 bases. J was trimmed by 7 bases and V by 8 bases; bases with no gene match: 6. Germline V CDR1 and CDR2: MNHEY, SMNVEV (reference sequence). This CDR3 has 13 residues. DNA for the CDR3: TGTGCCAGCTCTAACAGGGGGGGTGAAAAACTGTTTTTT. It codes for CASSNRGGEKLFF.